This T cell receptor beta chain was profiled in a study of beta chain features in type 1 diabetes. Study-level information: There was similarity between patients and healthy donors in age, gender and cell yields. Study observations and caveats: A pattern of fewer insertions and more deletions at VDJ junctions was seen in type 1 diabetes patients. Patients' naive, central memory and regulatory TCRB repertoires appeared more alike than those of healthy donors.

This clone was found a few times. Antigen specificity is unknown. One heparinised draw, averaging about 110 mL, was taken per donor. Expressed TCRB transcripts were sequenced after all isolated RNA was converted to cDNA. Some clones are missing from TCRdb's copy, which holds only in-frame ones; the method was immunoSEQ multiplex PCR. The table records around 350,000 clones, about 12% of them present only once. The CDR3 has 19 amino acids. The germline gives CDR1 LGHNA, CDR2 YNFKEQ. V shed 4 bases and J 3 bases; nucleotides not matched to a gene: 17. The rearrangement joins TRBV4-2 to TRBJ2-3; TRBD2 agrees at 9 bases. This clonotype originated in a man aged 18 to 35 in good health. The sequencing input was naive CD4+ T cells from blood. The DNA of the CDR3 is TGTGCCAGCAGCCCCCGTGGTAGCGGGAGCTACGAGGGGACAGATACGCAGTATTTT. It yields the protein CASSPRGSGSYEGTDTQYF.